A single sample gave rise to the 31 T cell receptor beta chains below, sequenced in a study of T cells after yellow fever vaccination. One entry per CDR3 protein results from TCRdb running MiXCR on the 5' RACE reads. The sample includes some 400,000 distinct CDR3 sequences, 18% of them seen just once. Sequenced material: PBMCs, taken before the yellow fever booster vaccination. These receptors came from a man aged 18 to 35 who received the YFV17D yellow fever vaccine.

V is TRBV27 and J is TRBJ1-2, with unresolved D. Germline loops: CDR1 MNHEY, CDR2 SMNVEV (reference sequence). The CDR3 length is 13 residues. V was shortened by 3 bases and J by 4 bases, with 9 bases between the two germline ends. CDR3 protein: CASSLDGAYGYTF. Written as DNA, the CDR3 is TGTGCCAGCAGTTTGGACGGAGCCTATGGCTACACCTTC.

This clonotype turned up a few times. The chain employs TRBV11-2 and TRBJ2-5; 11 nucleotides line up with TRBD2. The V and J ends lost 1 base and 2 bases, in that order; junction bases with no gene match: 3. The CDR3 loop spans 16 amino acids. Per the germline V gene, CDR1 is SGHAT and CDR2 is FQNNGV. The CDR3 spells CASSLARLAGQETQYF. As DNA, the CDR3 is TGTGCCAGCAGCTTAGCCAGACTAGCGGGGCAAGAGACCCAGTACTTC.

This clonotype has more than one count but fewer than ten. The chain employs TRBV20-1 and TRBJ1-2; a possible D gene is TRBD1 (5 bases). The CDR3 is 16 residues long. The germline CDR1 and CDR2 sequences are DFQATT and SNEGSKA (reference sequence). V lost 1 base to trimming and J lost 1 base, with 16 bases between them. The chain's CDR3 is CSARGAGKGGNYGYTF. CDR3 DNA sequence: TGCAGTGCTAGAGGGGCAGGGAAGGGTGGTAACTATGGCTACACCTTC.

V is TRBV5-1 and J is TRBJ2-3, with 10 positions matching TRBD2. The CDR3 has 17 amino acids. V shed 0 bases and J 1 base; nucleotides not matched to a gene: 5. The germline V gene has CDR1 SGHRS and CDR2 YFSETQ. CDR3 loop: CASSLATSGEGTDTQYF. The CDR3 DNA is TGCGCCAGCAGCTTGGCTACTAGCGGGGAGGGCACAGATACGCAGTATTTT.

A few counts support this clonotype. V and J are TRBV9 and TRBJ2-1; 12 bases agree with TRBD2. The V and J ends lost 3 bases and 2 bases, in that order; junction bases with no gene match: 3. The CDR3 runs to 16 residues. Germline CDR1 and CDR2: SGDLS and YYNGEE. This CDR3 is CASSARLAGAYNEQFF. In DNA form, the CDR3 reads TGTGCCAGCAGCGCAAGACTAGCGGGGGCCTACAATGAGCAGTTCTTC.

This clonotype appeared once. This chain links TRBV29-1 with TRBJ1-4; D is ambiguous. V was cut by 1 base and J by 7 bases, with 10 bases left in between. The length of the CDR3 is 13 residues. The germline CDR1 and CDR2 sequences are SQVTM and ANQGSEA. CDR3 residues: CSVEGVDGEKLFF. For the CDR3, the DNA is TGCAGCGTTGAAGGGGTGGATGGTGAAAAACTGTTTTTT. The full variable domain, completed using reference TRBV29-1 and TRBJ1-4, is SAVISQKPSRDICQRGTSLTIQCQVDSQVTMMFWYRQQPGQSLTLIATANQGSEATYESGFVIDKFPISRPNLTFSTLTVSNMSPEDSSIYLCSVEGVDGEKLFFGSGTQLSVL.

Here the CDR3 DNA reads TGTGCCAGCAGTCCCCGCCGGGGGGCAGCCAAAAACATTCAGTACTTC. Translation gives CASSPRRGAAKNIQYF. This chain connects TRBV6-6 to TRBJ2-4, with D perhaps TRBD2 (7 bases). The V gene lost 5 bases and the J gene lost 0 bases, with 14 bases spanning the gap. From germline, CDR1 is MNHNY and CDR2 SVGAGI (reference sequence). This CDR3 comprises 16 residues.

The V and J genes are TRBV7-2 and TRBJ1-1; D uncertain. Trimming took off 5 bases at V and 4 bases at J, with 17 bases between the two ends. This CDR3 contains 15 residues. CDR1 is SGHTA, CDR2 FQGNSA, per germline. The CDR3 loop reads CASSPGNRGVTEAFF. The CDR3 DNA sequence: TGTGCCAGCAGCCCAGGCAACCGGGGAGTCACTGAAGCTTTCTTT.

The sample holds a few counts of this clonotype. The V gene is TRBV13, the J gene TRBJ2-3; no firm D call. CDR1 is PRHDT, CDR2 FYEKMQ, per germline (reference sequence). Trimming removed 4 bases from V and 6 bases from J, with 11 bases in between. The CDR3 contains 13 residues. DNA for the CDR3: TGTGCCAGCAGCTCCCCGTCCGGCGATACGCAGTATTTT. This codes for CASSSPSGDTQYF. Based on the CDR3 plus reference TRBV13 and TRBJ2-3, the full variable domain is AAGVIQSPRHLIKEKRETATLKCYPIPRHDTVYWYQQGPGQDPQFLISFYEKMQSDKGSIPDRFSAQQFSDYHSELNMSSLELGDSALYFCASSSPSGDTQYFGPGTRLTVL.

A few counts support this clonotype. This chain uses TRBV9 with TRBJ2-3; D not certain. The CDR3 spans 18 residues. CDR1 SGDLS and CDR2 YYNGEE come from the germline V gene. The ends were cut back, 4 bases at V and 3 bases at J, with 24 bases in the middle. This chain's CDR3 is CASSPNSGTLSWTDTQYF. The CDR3, as DNA: TGTGCCAGCAGCCCGAACTCTGGCACTTTGTCGTGGACAGATACGCAGTATTTT.

V gene TRBV5-1 combines with J gene TRBJ1-5; no clear D gene. With 0 bases removed from V and 11 bases from J, the gap between germline ends came to 9 bases. Germline loops: CDR1 SGHRS, CDR2 YFSETQ. The CDR3 spans 12 residues. The CDR3 DNA reads TGCGCCAGCAGCTTGGAAGCTGGGGCCCAGCATTTT. This sequence encodes CASSLEAGAQHF.

This chain links TRBV25-1 with TRBJ1-2; 8 positions agree with TRBD1. Per the germline V gene, CDR1 is MGHDK and CDR2 is SYGVNS. V was pared by 4 bases and J by 4 bases, with 5 bases of the junction left unmatched. The CDR3 is 14 amino acids. CDR3 loop: CASSAGGDGYGYTF. In DNA form, the CDR3 reads TGTGCCAGCAGTGCAGGGGGCGACGGCTATGGCTACACCTTC.

This sequence joins TRBV6-4 and TRBJ2-3, with D maybe TRBD2 (6 bases). Deletions cut 7 bases from V and 2 bases from J, with 19 bases between. The germline CDR1 and CDR2 sequences are MRHNA and SNTAGT. The CDR3 contains 16 residues. The CDR3 spells CASNAPWEASTDTQYF. The CDR3 DNA sequence: TGTGCCAGCAATGCCCCCTGGGAGGCCTCCACAGATACGCAGTATTTT.

This clonotype was recorded a few times. This sequence joins TRBV20-1 and TRBJ1-4, with TRBD1 matching 9 bases. The ends lost 4 bases at V and 8 bases at J; junction bases unmatched: 11. Germline values: CDR1 DFQATT, CDR2 SNEGSKA (reference sequence). The CDR3 covers 15 residues. In DNA, the CDR3 is TGCAGTGCTACCCCGGGGGACAGGGCGGGGGAAAAACTGTTTTTT. This gives the protein CSATPGDRAGEKLFF.

The chain carries TRBV4-1 and TRBJ1-2; D unresolved. The CDR3 loop spans 13 amino acids. The germline V gene has CDR1 MGHRA and CDR2 YSYEKL. V lost 1 base to trimming and J lost 4 bases, with 7 bases between them. CDR3 protein: CASSQAFSYGYTF. DNA for the CDR3: TGCGCCAGCAGCCAAGCCTTCAGCTATGGCTACACCTTC.

This clonotype has just a few counts. CDR3 region: CASSVSSGRPDTQYF. The CDR3 nucleotides are TGTGCCAGCAGCGTCTCTAGCGGGAGGCCAGATACGCAGTATTTT. The V call is TRBV9, the J call TRBJ2-3; 11 bases match TRBD2. Germline lookup yields CDR1 SGDLS and CDR2 YYNGEE. After removal of 2 bases from V and 4 bases from J, the junction contained 3 bases not matched to a gene. There are 15 residues in the CDR3.

This clonotype turned up a few times. This chain connects TRBV9 to TRBJ2-5; 11 bases align to TRBD2. J was trimmed by 5 bases and V by 3 bases; bases with no gene match: 15. CDR1 and CDR2 (germline): SGDLS, YYNGEE. The CDR3 contains 18 residues. DNA for the CDR3: TGTGCCAGCAGCGGGGCTCGTGCCGCTAGCGGGGGGTTGGAGACCCAGTACTTC. This sequence encodes CASSGARAASGGLETQYF.

This clonotype was seen more than once but under ten times. This sequence joins TRBV25-1 and TRBJ1-4; D perhaps matches TRBD1 (5 bases). The V gene's germline CDR1 is MGHDK and CDR2 SYGVNS. V gave up 6 bases and J gave up 4 bases, with 15 bases separating them. This CDR3 is 15 amino acids long. CDR3: CASRPFGAGNEKLFF. The CDR3 DNA sequence: TGTGCCAGCAGGCCCTTTGGGGCGGGTAATGAAAAACTGTTTTTT.

This clonotype was found a few times. The chain combines TRBV5-1 with TRBJ1-1, with 8 bases aligning to TRBD1. Germline lookup yields CDR1 SGHRS and CDR2 YFSETQ. Trimming at V came to 3 bases and at J to 0 bases, leaving 1 base not matched to a gene. This CDR3 has 14 residues. The CDR3 protein is CASSWTGLNTEAFF. DNA for the CDR3: TGCGCCAGCAGCTGGACAGGGTTGAACACTGAAGCTTTCTTT.

The rearrangement uses TRBV2 and TRBJ2-7, with TRBD1 matching over 7 bases. The V gene end was trimmed by 2 bases and the J gene end by 5 bases; junction bases not matched to a gene: 0. The CDR3 is made up of 12 amino acids. Looked up from germline, CDR1 is SNHLY and CDR2 is FYNNEI. DNA for the CDR3: TGTGCCAGCAGTGAAACAGGGGACGAGCAGTACTTC. As protein: CASSETGDEQYF.

V gene TRBV5-5 combines with J gene TRBJ1-4; D unclear. The CDR3 spans 13 residues. The V end was cut by 0 bases, the J end by 6 bases, with 6 bases between. CDR1 and CDR2 from the germline V gene are SGHKS and YYEKEE (reference sequence). Here the CDR3 DNA reads TGTGCCAGCAGCTTGGATCCCCATGAAAAACTGTTTTTT. Its translation: CASSLDPHEKLFF.

The CDR3, as DNA: TGTGCCAGCAGTTACCGGGTTTATGGACAGTCTCGGAAGTACAATGAGCAGTTCTTC. Translated, it gives CASSYRVYGQSRKYNEQFF. V usage is TRBV6-2 or TRBV6-3 and J usage is TRBJ2-1, with D possibly being TRBD1 (6 bases). The CDR3 runs to 19 residues. Germline V gene sequence: CDR1 MNHEY, CDR2 SVGEGT. Between the trimmed V and J ends, which lost 2 bases and 4 bases, there was a span of 24 bases.

This clonotype was detected a few times. The chain links TRBV6-2 or TRBV6-3 to TRBJ2-2; no clear D. The V gene lost 6 bases and the J gene lost 7 bases, with 6 bases spanning the gap. The length of the CDR3 is 11 residues. CDR1 and CDR2 (germline): MNHEY, SVGEGT. CDR3 nucleotide sequence: TGTGCCAGCAGGATGAACGGGGAGCTGTTTTTT. Its protein is CASRMNGELFF.

This clonotype was detected ten times or more. The chain employs TRBV6-1 and TRBJ2-3; TRBD1 is a possible D gene (5 bases). V was clipped by 6 bases and J by 0 bases, with 13 bases between them. CDR1 MNHNS and CDR2 SASEGT come from the germline V gene. This CDR3 is 15 amino acids long. CDR3 bases: TGTGCCAGCAGACAGGCGTTTCCTAGCACAGATACGCAGTATTTT. Amino acids: CASRQAFPSTDTQYF.

This clonotype was seen a few times. The chain couples TRBV29-1 to TRBJ2-1; D assignment may be TRBD1 or TRBD2 (5 bases each). The germline gives CDR1 SQVTM, CDR2 ANQGSEA. V lost 8 bases, J lost 5 bases, and 13 bases lay in between. The CDR3 length is 12 residues. The CDR3 region has the DNA TGCAGCTTGGGACCTCCGAACAATGAGCAGTTCTTC. Residues: CSLGPPNNEQFF.

This clonotype was counted a few times. The chain recombines TRBV20-1 with TRBJ2-5, with D perhaps matching TRBD2 (6 bases). There are 12 residues in the CDR3. Germline V gene sequence: CDR1 DFQATT, CDR2 SNEGSKA (reference sequence). V lost 6 bases to trimming and J lost 5 bases, with 13 bases between them. CDR3: CSADGGDETQYF. CDR3 DNA sequence: TGCAGTGCGGACGGGGGTGACGAGACCCAGTACTTC.

This clonotype was observed a few times. CDR3 sequence (DNA): TGTGCCAGCTCACGTTCAGCCTACAATGAGCAGTTCTTC. This encodes CASSRSAYNEQFF. The V gene is TRBV18, the J gene TRBJ2-1; no definite D call. Germline V gives CDR1 KGHSH, CDR2 LQKENI. CDR3 length: 13 residues. V was pared by 4 bases and J by 2 bases, with 6 bases between. The full variable domain, completed using reference TRBV18 and TRBJ2-1, is NAGVMQNPRHLVRRRGQEARLRCSPMKGHSHVYWYRQLPEEGLKFMVYLQKENIIDESGMPKERFSAEFPKEGPSILRIQQVVRGDSAAYFCASSRSAYNEQFFGPGTRLTVL.

The V call is TRBV12-3 or TRBV12-4, the J call TRBJ2-3, with D tentatively TRBD1 (6 bases). The CDR3 spans 13 residues. V lost 6 bases and J 5 bases, leaving 12 bases between the germline ends. The CDR3 spells CASRQGWGDTQYF. CDR3 in DNA: TGTGCCAGCAGGCAGGGGTGGGGAGATACGCAGTATTTT.

This chain uses TRBV11-2 with TRBJ1-1; TRBD1 is a possible D gene (6 bases). V lost 5 bases, J lost 6 bases, and 10 bases lay in between. Germline V gives CDR1 SGHAT, CDR2 FQNNGV. The CDR3 covers 12 residues. Here the CDR3 DNA reads TGTGCCAGCAGCCCAAACAGGGCTGAAGCTTTCTTT. Translated: CASSPNRAEAFF.

A note on this clonotype: One end of the junction fails to match germline, which may point to a read error. V gene TRBV30 combines with J gene TRBJ2-7; no definite D call. Germline V CDR1 and CDR2: GTSNPN, SVGIG (reference sequence). The CDR3 has 11 residues. CDR3 DNA sequence: TGTGCCTGGAGTGTATCACGCCAATCGTCCTTC. Protein sequence: CAWSVSRQSSF.

The chain recombines TRBV7-9 with TRBJ1-6; maybe TRBD1 (5 bases). Germline V gene sequence: CDR1 SEHNR, CDR2 FQNEAQ (reference sequence). The length of the CDR3 is 14 residues. Trimming took 2 bases from V and 8 from J, leaving 10 bases between them. CDR3 sequence: CASSLLGPDSPLHF. CDR3 in DNA: TGTGCCAGCAGCTTATTGGGGCCGGATTCACCCCTCCACTTT.